Each of the 24 T cell receptor beta chains below was sequenced from the same sample in a study of blood T cell repertoires in COVID-19. TCRdb keeps only in-frame clones here, not all; method: immunoSEQ multiplex PCR. This table holds approximately 93,000 clones, 86% found once. The source material was peripheral blood. The receptors come from a man aged 45-60 years with active or convalescent COVID-19.

The rearrangement links TRBV15 to TRBJ2-3; maybe TRBD2 (7 bases). Germline V gene lookup returns CDR1 LNHNV and CDR2 YYDKDF (reference sequence). Trimming took 2 bases from V and 2 from J, leaving 11 bases between them. CDR3 size: 15 residues. In DNA, the CDR3 is TGTGCCACCAGCAGAAAGCGGGGACACACAGATACGCAGTATTTT. Protein: CATSRKRGHTDTQYF. Full variable domain (remainder filled in from reference TRBV15 and TRBJ2-3): DAMVIQNPRYQVTQFGKPVTLSCSQTLNHNVMYWYQQKSSQAPKLLFHYYDKDFNNEADTPDNFQSRRPNTSFCFLDIRSPGLGDTAMYLCATSRKRGHTDTQYFGPGTRLTVL.

The chain is built from TRBV10-2 and TRBJ2-7; 10 positions agree with TRBD1. This CDR3 has 16 amino acids. The germline CDR1 and CDR2 sequences are WSHSY and SAAADI. The V gene end was trimmed by 8 bases and the J gene end by 3 bases; junction bases not matched to a gene: 13. The CDR3 reads CASSTRTGGLHYEQYF. DNA of the CDR3: TGCGCCAGCTCGACTCGGACAGGGGGTCTGCACTACGAGCAGTACTTC.

Regarding this clone: Compared with germline, one end of the junction differs, possibly owing to a read error. The rearrangement joins TRBV9 to TRBJ2-2, with 8 positions matching TRBD2. Germline CDR1 reads SGDLS; CDR2 reads YYNGEE. The CDR3 loop spans 16 amino acids. CDR3 in DNA: TGTGCCCGCAGCGTGGGGCCGGGGGGGCCTACCGGGGAGCTGTTTTTT. The encoded protein is CARSVGPGGPTGELFF.

This clone was counted a single time. The chain uses TRBV5-4 and TRBJ2-5, with TRBD2 matching 8 bases. Germline lookup yields CDR1 SGHNT and CDR2 YYREEE (reference sequence). J lost 0 bases, V lost 6 bases, and 13 bases had no gene match. This CDR3 is 17 amino acids long. CDR3 region: CASNFGAGLGYQETQYF. The CDR3 nucleotides read TGTGCCAGCAATTTCGGGGCGGGACTAGGGTACCAAGAGACCCAGTACTTC.

This clone was seen a single time. The chain combines TRBV29-1 with TRBJ2-1, with 8 bases lining up with TRBD1. CDR1 is SQVTM and CDR2 is ANQGSEA in the germline V gene. With 6 bases clipped from V and 7 bases from J, the junction kept 14 bases outside the gene matches. The CDR3 consists of 15 residues. The CDR3 sequence: CSVGVTRGQANEQFF. The CDR3 DNA reads TGCAGCGTAGGCGTTACGAGGGGACAGGCTAATGAGCAGTTCTTC.

The rearrangement uses TRBV6-5 and TRBJ2-1; 9 bases line up with TRBD2. The CDR3 length is 15 residues. The trim removed 7 bases at V and 2 bases at J, leaving 6 bases unmatched. Germline values: CDR1 MNHEY, CDR2 SVGAGI. Here the CDR3 reads CASNLAGDPYNEQFF. The DNA of the CDR3 is TGTGCCAGCAATTTAGCGGGAGACCCCTACAATGAGCAGTTCTTC.

The V and J genes are TRBV7-8 and TRBJ2-3; unclear D gene. V lost 1 base, J lost 4 bases, and 9 bases lay in between. This CDR3 is 14 amino acids long. CDR1 SGHVS and CDR2 FQNEAQ come from the germline V gene. This CDR3 reads CASSLGGLADTQYF. CDR3 coding DNA: TGTGCCAGCAGCTTAGGTGGGCTCGCAGATACGCAGTATTTT.

The chain carries TRBV3-1 (or the pseudogene TRBV3-2) and TRBJ2-5; 9 bases align to TRBD2. J was trimmed by 4 bases and V by 1 base; bases with no gene match: 10. The germline CDR1 and CDR2 sequences are LGHDT and YNNKEL (reference sequence). This CDR3 has 17 amino acids. CDR3 protein: CASSQAFPSGMGETQYF. CDR3 coding DNA: TGTGCCAGCAGCCAAGCTTTCCCTAGCGGGATGGGAGAGACCCAGTACTTC.

The chain joins TRBV30 to TRBJ2-7; 8 bases map to TRBD2. Trimming at V came to 1 base and at J to 7 bases, leaving 0 bases not matched to a gene. Germline CDR1 and CDR2: GTSNPN and SVGIG (reference sequence). The CDR3 has 11 amino acids. The CDR3 region has the DNA TGTGCCTGGAGTGCGGGGGGGGAGCAGTACTTC. As protein: CAWSAGGEQYF.

The CDR3, as DNA: TGTGCCACCAGCAGACGGGGCAGGGGGTTCAGCACCGGGGAGCTGTTTTTT. Protein: CATSRRGRGFSTGELFF. The chain recombines TRBV15 with TRBJ2-2; TRBD1 matches 7 bases. Looked up from germline, CDR1 is LNHNV and CDR2 is YYDKDF (reference sequence). V shed 2 bases, J shed 4 bases, and the junction held 10 bases outside the gene matches. The CDR3 consists of 17 residues. The variable domain in full, with the rest retrieved from reference TRBV15 and TRBJ2-2, is DAMVIQNPRYQVTQFGKPVTLSCSQTLNHNVMYWYQQKSSQAPKLLFHYYDKDFNNEADTPDNFQSRRPNTSFCFLDIRSPGLGDTAMYLCATSRRGRGFSTGELFFGEGSRLTVL.

CDR3 loop: CASSSEGPETQYF. Here the CDR3 DNA reads TGTGCCAGCAGCTCGGAGGGCCCTGAGACCCAGTACTTC. This rearrangement joins TRBV11-2 to TRBJ2-5; maybe TRBD2 (6 bases). Germline V gene lookup returns CDR1 SGHAT and CDR2 FQNNGV. Trimming pared 4 bases from V and 5 bases from J, leaving 11 bases between. The CDR3 loop spans 13 amino acids.

This chain links TRBV7-9 with TRBJ2-3; TRBD2 matches 9 bases. The V segment lost 1 base and the J segment 3 bases; nucleotides outside the gene matches: 2. The CDR3 length is 15 residues. CDR1 is SEHNR, CDR2 FQNEAQ, per germline (reference sequence). The CDR3 here is CASSLGLAGTDTQYF. The CDR3 DNA reads TGTGCCAGCAGCTTAGGGCTAGCGGGAACAGATACGCAGTATTTT.

The chain couples TRBV30 to TRBJ1-5, with D hard to call. Between the trimmed V and J ends, which lost 2 bases and 2 bases, there was a span of 7 bases. The CDR3 has 13 residues. The germline V gene has CDR1 GTSNPN and CDR2 SVGIG (reference sequence). The CDR3 is CAWSHSGNQPQHF. The CDR3 DNA is TGTGCCTGGAGTCACAGTGGCAATCAGCCCCAGCATTTT.

This clone was seen only a few times. This chain uses TRBV7-2 with TRBJ2-7; 8 bases map to TRBD2. After removal of 6 bases from V and 7 bases from J, the junction contained 11 bases not matched to a gene. This CDR3 is built from 14 residues. Germline CDR1 and CDR2: SGHTA and FQGNSA. CDR3 nucleotides: TGTGCCAGCAGTGATCGAGCGGGGGTGAGGGAGCAGTACTTC. It codes for CASSDRAGVREQYF.

This chain connects TRBV20-1 to TRBJ1-4; D not resolved. The CDR3 has 12 residues. The ends were cut back, 3 bases at V and 8 bases at J, with 10 bases in the middle. Germline CDR1 and CDR2: DFQATT and SNEGSKA (reference sequence). In DNA, the CDR3 is TGCAGTGCTAGTGTGGCGGCGGAAAAACTGTTTTTT. Protein sequence: CSASVAAEKLFF.

This chain connects TRBV7-2 to TRBJ2-2, with D hard to call. This CDR3 region has 14 residues. Germline V gene data show CDR1 as SGHTA and CDR2 as FQGNSA. V lost 2 bases and J 6 bases, leaving 10 bases between the germline ends. The CDR3 DNA is TGTGCCAGCAGCTTAACACAGATCGCCGGGGAGCTGTTTTTT. Amino acid sequence: CASSLTQIAGELFF.

This clone came up many times. The chain carries TRBV27 and TRBJ2-5; 9 bases line up with TRBD1. CDR1 is MNHEY, CDR2 SMNVEV, per germline (reference sequence). The CDR3 is 13 residues long. The ends lost 5 bases at V and 5 bases at J; junction bases unmatched: 3. The CDR3 is CASSQQGAETQYF. Here the CDR3 DNA reads TGTGCCAGCAGTCAACAGGGGGCCGAGACCCAGTACTTC.

The CDR3 loop reads CASSLAGTSGGSSYNEQFF. The CDR3 DNA follows: TGTGCCAGCAGCTTAGCGGGGACTAGCGGGGGAAGCTCCTACAATGAGCAGTTCTTC. The chain is built from TRBV7-6 and TRBJ2-1, with TRBD2 matching over 14 bases. The germline V gene encodes CDR1 SGHVS and CDR2 FNYEAQ. The CDR3 has 19 amino acids. V was clipped by 0 bases and J by 0 bases; unmatched bases: 4. The whole variable domain, remainder taken from reference TRBV7-6 and TRBJ2-1, is GAGVSQSPRYKVTKRGQDVALRCDPISGHVSLYWYRQALGQGPEFLTYFNYEAQQDKSGLPNDRFSAERPEGSISTLTIQRTEQRDSAMYRCASSLAGTSGGSSYNEQFFGPGTRLTVL.

Concerning this clone itself: This CDR3 is also generated by other DNA sequences in the sample. J is TRBJ2-3 and V is TRBV3-1 (or the pseudogene TRBV3-2); TRBD2 is a possible D gene (7 bases). CDR3 length: 15 amino acids. Per the germline V gene, CDR1 is LGHDT and CDR2 is YNNKEL (reference sequence). V was trimmed by 1 base and J by 6 bases, leaving 14 bases between them. The CDR3 region has the DNA TGTGCCAGCAGCCAAGGCGGGGGCAGGACCGATACGCAGTATTTT. It specifies CASSQGGGRTDTQYF.

J is TRBJ1-1 and V is TRBV2; D is unclear. This CDR3 has 17 amino acids. V lost 1 base, J lost 0 bases, and 15 bases lay in between. Germline CDR1 and CDR2: SNHLY and FYNNEI. The CDR3 nucleotides read TGTGCCAGCAGTGAAGTTTTGGGTGGGCGATTGAACACTGAAGCTTTCTTT. The encoded protein is CASSEVLGGRLNTEAFF.

The chain couples TRBV6-5 to TRBJ2-7; 7 bases fit TRBD1. Losses at the gene ends were 6 bases for V and 0 bases for J; bases not matched to a gene: 2. This CDR3 is 13 amino acids long. Germline V gene data show CDR1 as MNHEY and CDR2 as SVGAGI. The CDR3, as DNA: TGTGCCAGCAGAGGGGGCGTCTCCTACGAGCAGTACTTC. Protein: CASRGGVSYEQYF.

The chain has TRBV30 and TRBJ2-3; TRBD2 might be the D (5 bases). The germline gives CDR1 GTSNPN, CDR2 SVGIG (reference sequence). This CDR3 region has 14 residues. The V and J ends lost 2 bases and 1 base respectively, with 10 bases between them. CDR3 amino acids: CAWSLGLRTDTQYF. CDR3 coding DNA: TGTGCCTGGAGTCTCGGACTTCGCACAGATACGCAGTATTTT.

The rearrangement uses TRBV5-1 and TRBJ2-3, with a possible D match to TRBD2 (5 bases). Trimming shortened V by 4 bases and J by 0 bases, and 18 bases separated the two germline ends. Germline CDR1 reads SGHRS; CDR2 reads YFSETQ. The CDR3 consists of 17 residues. This CDR3 is CASSPLTQAVSTDTQYF. In DNA, the CDR3 is TGCGCCAGCAGCCCCTTGACCCAAGCGGTCAGCACAGATACGCAGTATTTT.

V is TRBV5-1 and J is TRBJ2-1, with TRBD2 matching 7 bases. Germline CDR1 SGHRS, CDR2 YFSETQ. The CDR3 runs to 14 residues. The J segment lost 8 bases and the V segment lost 0 bases, leaving 5 bases of the junction unmatched. The CDR3 bases are TGCGCCAGCAGCTTGGAGCGGGGTCGATATGAGCAGTTCTTC. This gives the protein CASSLERGRYEQFF.